Sequencing of this T cell receptor beta chain was carried out in a study of T cell changes during pregnancy in multiple sclerosis. Only in-frame clones appear in the TCRdb table, and some are missing; sequencing was by immunoSEQ multiplex PCR. The table includes fewer than 55,000 clones, about nine tenths detected once. This CDR3 has 15 residues. CDR1 and CDR2 from the germline V gene are SEHNR and FQNEAQ (reference sequence). With V trimmed by 5 bases and J by 4 bases, 10 bases remained unmatched. The material sequenced was peripheral blood, taken in the second trimester of pregnancy. This rearrangement joins TRBV7-9 to TRBJ2-7; 8 bases match TRBD1. The clonotype comes from a female donor in good health, enrolled as a control in a pregnancy study. DNA of the CDR3: TGTGCCAGCAGCCATCCCGACAGGGGCGCATACGAGCAGTACTTC. It is translated as CASSHPDRGAYEQYF.